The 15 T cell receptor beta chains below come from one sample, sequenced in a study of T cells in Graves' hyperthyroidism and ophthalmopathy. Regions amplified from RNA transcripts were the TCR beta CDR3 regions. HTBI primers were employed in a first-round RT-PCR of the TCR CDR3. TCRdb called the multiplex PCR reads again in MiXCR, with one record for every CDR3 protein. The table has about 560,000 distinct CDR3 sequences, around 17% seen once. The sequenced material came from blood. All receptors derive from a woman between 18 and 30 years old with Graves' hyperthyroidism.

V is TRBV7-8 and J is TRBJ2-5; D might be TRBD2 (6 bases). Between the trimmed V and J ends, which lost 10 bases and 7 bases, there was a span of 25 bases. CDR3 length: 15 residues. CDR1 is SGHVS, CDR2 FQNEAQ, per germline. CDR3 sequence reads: CATTGGRDLAGTQYF. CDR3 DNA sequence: TGTGCCACTACAGGAGGCCGGGACTTAGCCGGGACCCAGTACTTC. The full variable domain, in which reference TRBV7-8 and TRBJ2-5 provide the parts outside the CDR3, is GAGVSQSPRYKVAKRGQDVALRCDPISGHVSLFWYQQALGQGPEFLTYFQNEAQLDKSGLPSDRFFAERPEGSVSTLKIQRTQQEDSAVYLCATTGGRDLAGTQYFGPGTRLLVL.

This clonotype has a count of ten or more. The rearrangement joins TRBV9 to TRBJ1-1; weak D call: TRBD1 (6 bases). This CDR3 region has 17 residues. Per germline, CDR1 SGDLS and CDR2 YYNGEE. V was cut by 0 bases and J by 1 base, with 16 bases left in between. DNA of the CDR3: TGTGCCAGCAGCGTAGGTATCACAGGGTCGACGAACACTGAAGCTTTCTTT. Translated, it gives CASSVGITGSTNTEAFF.

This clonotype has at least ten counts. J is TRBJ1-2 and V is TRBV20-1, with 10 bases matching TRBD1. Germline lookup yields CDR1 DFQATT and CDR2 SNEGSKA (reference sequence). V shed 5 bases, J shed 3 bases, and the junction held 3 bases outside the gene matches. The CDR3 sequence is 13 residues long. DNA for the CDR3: TGCAGTGCTGGGACAGGGGTGGACTATGGCTACACCTTC. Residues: CSAGTGVDYGYTF.

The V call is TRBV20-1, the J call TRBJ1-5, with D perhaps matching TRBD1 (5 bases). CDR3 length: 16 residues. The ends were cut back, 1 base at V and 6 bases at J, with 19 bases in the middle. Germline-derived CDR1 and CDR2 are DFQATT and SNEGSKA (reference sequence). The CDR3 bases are TGCAGTGCTAGAGTTGGGGCGGATGCGGGGGGTCAGCCCCAGCATTTT. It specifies CSARVGADAGGQPQHF.

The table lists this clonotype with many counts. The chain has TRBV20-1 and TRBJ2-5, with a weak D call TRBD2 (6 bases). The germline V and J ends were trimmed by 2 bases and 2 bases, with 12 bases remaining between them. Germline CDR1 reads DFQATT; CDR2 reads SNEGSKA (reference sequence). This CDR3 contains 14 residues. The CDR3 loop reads CSARSRRGQETQYF. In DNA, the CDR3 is TGCAGTGCTAGAAGTAGGCGGGGACAAGAGACCCAGTACTTC.

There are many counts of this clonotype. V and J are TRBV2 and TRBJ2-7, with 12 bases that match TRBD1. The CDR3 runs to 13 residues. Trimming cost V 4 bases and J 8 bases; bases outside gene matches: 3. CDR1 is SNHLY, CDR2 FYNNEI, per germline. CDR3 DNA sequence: TGTGCCAGCAGTGGGGGACAGGGGGCAAAGCAGTACTTC. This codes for CASSGGQGAKQYF.

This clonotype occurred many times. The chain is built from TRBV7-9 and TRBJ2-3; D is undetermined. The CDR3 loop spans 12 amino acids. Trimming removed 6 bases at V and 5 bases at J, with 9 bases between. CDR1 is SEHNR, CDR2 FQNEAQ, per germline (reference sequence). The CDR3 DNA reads TGTGCCAGCAGTTGGCAGGTAGATACGCAGTATTTT. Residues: CASSWQVDTQYF.

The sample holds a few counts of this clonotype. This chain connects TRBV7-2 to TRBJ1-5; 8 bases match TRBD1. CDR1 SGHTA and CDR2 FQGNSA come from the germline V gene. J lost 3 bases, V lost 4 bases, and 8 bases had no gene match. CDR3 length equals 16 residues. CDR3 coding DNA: TGTGCCAGCAGCTCCGGGGGGACAGGCTACAATCAGCCCCAGCATTTT. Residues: CASSSGGTGYNQPQHF.

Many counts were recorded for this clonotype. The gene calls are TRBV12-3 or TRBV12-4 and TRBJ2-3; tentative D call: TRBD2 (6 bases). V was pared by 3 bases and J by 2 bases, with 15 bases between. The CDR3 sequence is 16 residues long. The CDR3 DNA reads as TGTGCCAGCAGTTTGGGTATTGGCGGGGCCACAGATACGCAGTATTTT. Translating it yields CASSLGIGGATDTQYF.

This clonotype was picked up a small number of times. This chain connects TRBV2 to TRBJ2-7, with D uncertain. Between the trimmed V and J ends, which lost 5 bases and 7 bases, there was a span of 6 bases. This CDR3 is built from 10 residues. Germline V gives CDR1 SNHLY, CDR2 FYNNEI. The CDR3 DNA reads TGTGCCAGCAGTTCAGAGGAGCAGTACTTC. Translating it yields CASSSEEQYF.

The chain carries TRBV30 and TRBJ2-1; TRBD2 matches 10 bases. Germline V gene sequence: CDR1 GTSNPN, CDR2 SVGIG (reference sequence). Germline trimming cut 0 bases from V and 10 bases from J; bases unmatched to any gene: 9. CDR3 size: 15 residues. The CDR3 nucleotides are TGTGCCTGGAGTGTAGGTCTAGCGGGGGCTTACGAGCAGTTCTTC. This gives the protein CAWSVGLAGAYEQFF.

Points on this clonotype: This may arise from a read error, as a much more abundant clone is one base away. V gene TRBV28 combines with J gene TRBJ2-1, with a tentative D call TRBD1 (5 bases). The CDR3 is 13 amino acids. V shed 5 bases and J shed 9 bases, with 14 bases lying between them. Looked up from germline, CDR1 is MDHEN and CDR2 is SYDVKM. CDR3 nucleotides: TGTGCCAGCAGTGCCGACAGCTCTAGTGAGCAGTTCTTC. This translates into CASSADSSSEQFF.

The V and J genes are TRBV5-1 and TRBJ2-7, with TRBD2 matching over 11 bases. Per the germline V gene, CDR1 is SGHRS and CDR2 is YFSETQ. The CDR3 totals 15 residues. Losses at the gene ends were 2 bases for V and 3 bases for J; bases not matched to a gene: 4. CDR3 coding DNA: TGCGCCAGCAGCTTCACTAGCGGGGGCGTCTACGAGCAGTACTTC. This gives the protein CASSFTSGGVYEQYF.

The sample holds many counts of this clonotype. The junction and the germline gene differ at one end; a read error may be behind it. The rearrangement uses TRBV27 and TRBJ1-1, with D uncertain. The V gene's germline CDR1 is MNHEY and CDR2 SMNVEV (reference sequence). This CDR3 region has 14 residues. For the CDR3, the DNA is TGTGCCAGCAGTTTATTTTCACAGAACTCTGAAGCTTTCTTT. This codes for CASSLFSQNSEAFF.

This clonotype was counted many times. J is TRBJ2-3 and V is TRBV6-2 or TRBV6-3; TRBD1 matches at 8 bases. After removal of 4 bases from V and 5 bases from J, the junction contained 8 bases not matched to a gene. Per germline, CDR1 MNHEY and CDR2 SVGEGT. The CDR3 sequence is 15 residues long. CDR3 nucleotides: TGTGCCAGCAGTTCCGCTCCCGACAGGGGAGATACGCAGTATTTT. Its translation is CASSSAPDRGDTQYF.